A selection of T cell receptor beta chains follows, all from one sample in a study of OX40 agonist ivuxolimab in advanced cancers. Only in-frame clones appear in the TCRdb table, and some are missing; sequencing was by immunoSEQ multiplex PCR. The sample consists of approximately 62,000 clones, over 90% of them appearing once. The sequencing here drew on CD4+ or CD8+ T cells sorted from blood, taken in a trial of the OX40 agonist ivuxolimab. Receptors were obtained from an adult with an advanced solid tumor such as melanoma, head and neck, liver or kidney cancer. Both conserved end residues are part of each CDR3. The D gene is left open where the match is weak. The size entry is marked missing in some rows and otherwise reads once, few, many or a size class.

V	D	size	J	CDR3	DNA
TRBV7-9	TRBD2	.	TRBJ2-3	CASSLAVPSGGGDTQYF	TGTGCCAGCAGCTTAGCGGTTCCTAGCGGGGGAGGAGATACGCAGTATTTT
TRBV6-1	.	.	TRBJ2-2	CASMRSGGETGELFF	TGTGCCAGCATGAGGTCTGGGGGCGAGACCGGGGAGCTGTTTTTT
TRBV5-6	TRBD1	.	TRBJ1-5	CASSSVDREDQPQHF	TGTGCCAGCAGCTCTGTGGACAGGGAAGATCAGCCCCAGCATTTT
TRBV2	TRBD1	.	TRBJ1-1	CASSRDRADLGTEAFF	TGTGCCAGCAGCCGGGACAGGGCGGACTTGGGCACTGAAGCTTTCTTT
TRBV5-4	.	.	TRBJ2-2	CASSFPGIANTGELFF	TGTGCCAGCAGCTTCCCAGGGATCGCGAACACCGGGGAGCTGTTTTTT
TRBV15	TRBD1	.	TRBJ2-7	CATSREWTGPHF	TGTGCCACCAGCAGAGAGTGGACAGGGCCACACTTC
TRBV4-1	.	.	TRBJ2-7	CASSQLGGPGQTVYEQYF	TGCGCCAGCAGCCAATTGGGGGGTCCGGGACAGACAGTTTACGAGCAGTACTTC
TRBV2	.	.	TRBJ1-1	CASSEVRGGGEAFF	TGTGCCAGCAGTGAAGTGAGAGGCGGAGGTGAAGCTTTCTTT
TRBV4-1	TRBD2	medium-sized	TRBJ2-1	CASSQAGTNNEQFF	TGCGCCAGCAGCCAAGCCGGGACTAACAATGAGCAGTTCTTC
TRBV2	TRBD2	.	TRBJ2-3	CATPGLAGDTQYF	TGTGCCACCCCGGGACTAGCAGGCGATACGCAGTATTTT
TRBV10-3	.	.	TRBJ2-7	CAISDGLPAEEQYF	TGTGCCATCAGTGACGGCCTCCCGGCGGAGGAGCAGTACTTC
TRBV7-6	.	.	TRBJ2-7	CASSLVGDPGVYEQYF	TGTGCCAGCAGCTTAGTCGGTGATCCCGGGGTCTACGAGCAGTACTTC
TRBV7-6	.	.	TRBJ2-7	CASSLEGREQYF	TGTGCCAGCAGCTTAGAAGGCCGCGAGCAGTACTTC
TRBV6-1	TRBD2	.	TRBJ2-2	CASSEVSGEGPAGELFF	TGTGCCAGCAGTGAGGTTTCGGGGGAGGGCCCAGCCGGGGAGCTGTTTTTT